A selection of T cell receptor beta chains follows, all from one sample in a study of blood T cell repertoires in COVID-19. Profiling relied on immunoSEQ multiplex PCR, and the TCRdb table lists in-frame clones only, not all of them. The sample records 450,000 or so clones, about 90% being singletons. The sequenced sample consisted of peripheral blood. Every receptor here comes from a man aged 18 to 29 with COVID-19, enrolled during active disease. The CDR3 runs from the conserved cysteine through the conserved F or W. The D gene is left open where the match is weak. Clone size appears in some rows only: once, few, many, or a class for an expanded clone.

v_gene: TRBV11-3; j_gene: TRBJ2-5; d_gene: NA; abundance: NA; CDR3aa: CASSLGVTVEETQYF; CDR3nt: TGTGCCAGCAGCTTAGGTGTGACAGTGGAAGAGACCCAGTACTTC
v_gene: TRBV18; j_gene: TRBJ2-3; d_gene: NA; abundance: NA; CDR3aa: CASSLQEEVISTDTQYF; CDR3nt: TGTGCCAGCTCATTACAAGAGGAAGTCATAAGCACAGATACGCAGTATTTT
v_gene: TRBV28; j_gene: TRBJ2-5; d_gene: TRBD2; abundance: NA; CDR3aa: CASRTSGGAGETQYF; CDR3nt: TGTGCCAGTCGGACTAGCGGGGGGGCCGGGGAGACCCAGTACTTC
v_gene: TRBV12-3/TRBV12-4; j_gene: TRBJ1-2; d_gene: NA; abundance: NA; CDR3aa: CASSFSSYGYTF; CDR3nt: TGTGCCAGCAGTTTTTCATCCTATGGCTACACCTTC
v_gene: TRBV7-2; j_gene: TRBJ2-1; d_gene: TRBD1; abundance: NA; CDR3aa: CASSLQGQGARREQFF; CDR3nt: TGTGCCAGCAGCTTACAGGGGCAGGGGGCGCGACGGGAGCAGTTCTTC
v_gene: TRBV7-9; j_gene: TRBJ2-3; d_gene: NA; abundance: NA; CDR3aa: CASSLEPDTQYF; CDR3nt: TGTGCCAGCAGCTTAGAGCCGGATACGCAGTATTTT
v_gene: TRBV7-9; j_gene: TRBJ2-2; d_gene: TRBD2; abundance: few; CDR3aa: CASSLGLAGDGELFF; CDR3nt: TGTGCCAGCAGCCTGGGACTAGCGGGAGACGGGGAGCTGTTTTTT
v_gene: TRBV10-2; j_gene: TRBJ1-1; d_gene: NA; abundance: NA; CDR3aa: CASKPDRILEAFF; CDR3nt: TGCGCCAGCAAACCTGACAGAATTTTAGAAGCTTTCTTT
v_gene: TRBV5-1; j_gene: TRBJ2-3; d_gene: TRBD2; abundance: NA; CDR3aa: CASSLTAGLAGGRDTQYF; CDR3nt: TGCGCCAGCAGCTTGACTGCCGGACTAGCGGGAGGTAGGGATACGCAGTATTTT
v_gene: TRBV24-1; j_gene: TRBJ2-5; d_gene: TRBD2; abundance: NA; CDR3aa: CATSDFYGRGETQYF; CDR3nt: TGTGCCACCAGTGATTTCTACGGGAGGGGCGAGACCCAGTACTTC
v_gene: TRBV9; j_gene: TRBJ2-7; d_gene: TRBD1; abundance: NA; CDR3aa: CASSVGKGQGNEQYF; CDR3nt: TGTGCCAGCAGCGTAGGGAAGGGACAGGGGAACGAGCAGTACTTC
v_gene: TRBV24-1; j_gene: TRBJ1-2; d_gene: NA; abundance: NA; CDR3aa: CATSDSDYGYTF; CDR3nt: TGTGCCACCAGTGACTCGGACTATGGCTACACCTTC
v_gene: TRBV5-1; j_gene: TRBJ2-3; d_gene: NA; abundance: NA; CDR3aa: CASSLGYRETDTQYF; CDR3nt: TGCGCCAGCAGCTTGGGATACAGGGAAACAGATACGCAGTATTTT
v_gene: TRBV11-3; j_gene: TRBJ2-3; d_gene: TRBD2; abundance: once; CDR3aa: CASSLGGRGTDTQYF; CDR3nt: TGTGCCAGCAGCTTAGGCGGGAGAGGGACAGATACGCAGTATTTT
v_gene: TRBV11-2; j_gene: TRBJ2-1; d_gene: TRBD2; abundance: NA; CDR3aa: CASSKGLAGNNEQFF; CDR3nt: TGTGCCAGCAGCAAAGGACTAGCGGGGAATAATGAGCAGTTCTTC
v_gene: TRBV4-1; j_gene: TRBJ1-6; d_gene: NA; abundance: NA; CDR3aa: CASSRTSMGSSPLHF; CDR3nt: TGCGCCAGCAGCCGTACAAGTATGGGGAGTTCACCCCTCCACTTT
v_gene: TRBV25-1; j_gene: TRBJ2-7; d_gene: NA; abundance: NA; CDR3aa: CASSEYGHGSYEQYF; CDR3nt: TGTGCCAGCAGTGAATATGGACACGGCTCCTACGAGCAGTACTTC
v_gene: TRBV18; j_gene: TRBJ2-2; d_gene: TRBD1; abundance: NA; CDR3aa: CASSPSTGAGELFF; CDR3nt: TGTGCCAGCTCACCATCAACAGGGGCCGGGGAGCTGTTTTTT
v_gene: TRBV7-6; j_gene: TRBJ2-7; d_gene: TRBD1; abundance: NA; CDR3aa: CASSGTGQGAHEQYF; CDR3nt: TGTGCCAGCAGCGGAACGGGACAGGGGGCCCACGAGCAGTACTTC
v_gene: TRBV19; j_gene: TRBJ2-2; d_gene: TRBD1; abundance: NA; CDR3aa: CATRTGNTGELFF; CDR3nt: TGTGCCACCAGGACAGGGAACACCGGGGAGCTGTTTTTT
v_gene: TRBV4-2; j_gene: TRBJ1-3; d_gene: NA; abundance: many; CDR3aa: CASSQLSRVSGNTIYF; CDR3nt: TGTGCCAGCAGCCAATTGTCCAGGGTCTCTGGAAACACCATATATTTT
v_gene: TRBV19; j_gene: TRBJ2-3; d_gene: NA; abundance: NA; CDR3aa: CASSSGSTDTQYF; CDR3nt: TGTGCCAGTAGTAGCGGTAGCACAGATACGCAGTATTTT
v_gene: TRBV2; j_gene: TRBJ2-1; d_gene: NA; abundance: few; CDR3aa: CASSEGFSGEQFF; CDR3nt: TGTGCCAGCAGTGAAGGGTTTAGTGGTGAGCAGTTCTTC
v_gene: TRBV6-5; j_gene: TRBJ1-1; d_gene: NA; abundance: NA; CDR3aa: CASSYSFTGGTEAFF; CDR3nt: TGTGCCAGCAGTTACTCGTTCACAGGCGGCACTGAAGCTTTCTTT
v_gene: TRBV3-1/TRBV3-2; j_gene: TRBJ2-1; d_gene: TRBD2; abundance: NA; CDR3aa: CASSQDPSGPLRFRFF; CDR3nt: TGTGCCAGCAGCCAAGATCCTAGCGGCCCGCTCAGGTTCCGGTTCTTC
v_gene: TRBV20-1; j_gene: TRBJ2-5; d_gene: TRBD2; abundance: NA; CDR3aa: CSASRTSGETQYF; CDR3nt: TGCAGTGCTAGTAGGACTAGCGGAGAGACCCAGTACTTC
v_gene: TRBV5-4; j_gene: TRBJ2-3; d_gene: TRBD2; abundance: NA; CDR3aa: CASSFSSGEADTQYF; CDR3nt: TGTGCCAGCAGCTTTTCTAGCGGGGAGGCAGATACGCAGTATTTT
v_gene: TRBV10-3; j_gene: TRBJ1-4; d_gene: NA; abundance: once; CDR3aa: CAISQTEEKLFF; CDR3nt: TGTGCCATCAGCCAGACTGAAGAAAAACTGTTTTTT
v_gene: TRBV2; j_gene: TRBJ2-2; d_gene: TRBD2; abundance: NA; CDR3aa: CASKPGLAGVFGELFF; CDR3nt: TGTGCCAGCAAACCGGGACTAGCGGGAGTTTTCGGGGAGCTGTTTTTT
v_gene: TRBV11-3; j_gene: TRBJ1-1; d_gene: TRBD1; abundance: NA; CDR3aa: CASSRQGGGGEAFF; CDR3nt: TGTGCCAGCAGCCGACAGGGTGGAGGGGGGGAAGCTTTCTTT
v_gene: TRBV4-1; j_gene: TRBJ2-7; d_gene: TRBD1; abundance: NA; CDR3aa: CASSQAGRGRGNEQYF; CDR3nt: TGCGCCAGCAGCCAAGCCGGAAGGGGGCGCGGAAACGAGCAGTACTTC
v_gene: TRBV12-3/TRBV12-4; j_gene: TRBJ1-1; d_gene: NA; abundance: NA; CDR3aa: CASSLVRDTEAFF; CDR3nt: TGTGCCAGCAGTTTGGTCAGGGACACTGAAGCTTTCTTT
v_gene: TRBV11-2; j_gene: TRBJ2-7; d_gene: TRBD2; abundance: NA; CDR3aa: CASSLRPVAGGLEQYF; CDR3nt: TGTGCCAGCAGCTTACGGCCGGTAGCGGGGGGGCTCGAGCAGTACTTC
v_gene: TRBV6-5; j_gene: TRBJ1-6; d_gene: NA; abundance: NA; CDR3aa: CASSIQGRGSPLHF; CDR3nt: TGTGCCAGCAGTATACAGGGTAGGGGTTCACCCCTCCACTTT
v_gene: TRBV6-6; j_gene: TRBJ1-1; d_gene: TRBD1; abundance: NA; CDR3aa: CASSSGTENTEAFF; CDR3nt: TGTGCCAGTAGCTCCGGGACAGAAAACACTGAAGCTTTCTTT
v_gene: TRBV7-7; j_gene: TRBJ2-5; d_gene: NA; abundance: NA; CDR3aa: CASSHEVGMEETQYF; CDR3nt: TGTGCCAGCAGCCATGAGGTCGGGATGGAAGAGACCCAGTACTTC
v_gene: TRBV19; j_gene: TRBJ1-3; d_gene: NA; abundance: NA; CDR3aa: CASSIGTRGSGNTIYF; CDR3nt: TGTGCCAGTAGTATAGGGACCCGGGGATCTGGAAACACCATATATTTT
v_gene: TRBV11-2; j_gene: TRBJ2-1; d_gene: TRBD2; abundance: NA; CDR3aa: CASSLGLAGGPSYNEQFF; CDR3nt: TGTGCCAGCAGCTTAGGACTAGCGGGAGGCCCCTCCTACAATGAGCAGTTCTTC
v_gene: TRBV6-6; j_gene: TRBJ2-2; d_gene: TRBD2; abundance: NA; CDR3aa: CASRRGGFNTGELFF; CDR3nt: TGTGCCAGCAGACGCGGGGGGTTCAACACCGGGGAGCTGTTTTTT
v_gene: TRBV3-1/TRBV3-2; j_gene: TRBJ2-2; d_gene: TRBD2; abundance: NA; CDR3aa: CASSQDIGLAGDTGELFF; CDR3nt: TGTGCCAGCAGCCAAGATATTGGACTAGCGGGGGACACCGGGGAGCTGTTTTTT
v_gene: TRBV3-1/TRBV3-2; j_gene: TRBJ1-1; d_gene: NA; abundance: NA; CDR3aa: CATRVSDTEAFF; CDR3nt: TGTGCCACCAGGGTATCAGACACTGAAGCTTTCTTT
v_gene: TRBV28; j_gene: TRBJ1-1; d_gene: NA; abundance: NA; CDR3aa: CASITRRPPAYTEAFF; CDR3nt: TGTGCCAGCATCACTCGCAGGCCCCCGGCATACACTGAAGCTTTCTTT
v_gene: TRBV15; j_gene: TRBJ1-6; d_gene: NA; abundance: once; CDR3aa: CATQAAKVYNSPLHF; CDR3nt: TGTGCCACCCAAGCGGCTAAAGTTTATAATTCACCCCTCCACTTT
v_gene: TRBV6-4; j_gene: TRBJ1-1; d_gene: TRBD1; abundance: NA; CDR3aa: CATSRDRGTEAFF; CDR3nt: TGTGCCACTAGCAGGGACAGGGGCACTGAAGCTTTCTTT
v_gene: TRBV6-6; j_gene: TRBJ2-7; d_gene: TRBD2; abundance: NA; CDR3aa: CASSPGLAGGPGEYEQYF; CDR3nt: TGTGCCAGCAGTCCAGGACTAGCGGGAGGCCCAGGAGAATACGAGCAGTACTTC